Each of the 26 T cell receptor beta chains below was sequenced from the same sample in a study of blood T cell repertoires in COVID-19. The table came from immunoSEQ multiplex PCR; TCRdb's copy has only in-frame clones and leaves some out. The sample shows roughly 75,000 clones, roughly 83% of them seen only once. Material: peripheral blood. Receptors originate from a man aged 65 to 79 with acute or convalescent COVID-19.

V usage is TRBV3-1 (or the pseudogene TRBV3-2) and J usage is TRBJ2-1; D is unresolved. Trimming stripped 1 base from V and 6 bases from J, with 7 bases between. The germline V gene has CDR1 LGHDT and CDR2 YNNKEL (reference sequence). The CDR3 is 13 amino acids. This chain's CDR3 is CASSQGSGNEQFF. In nucleotides, the CDR3 is TGTGCCAGCAGCCAAGGCTCGGGCAATGAGCAGTTCTTC.

The chain's CDR3 is CASTPLGQGTEAFF. The CDR3 nucleotides are TGTGCCAGCACCCCACTGGGACAGGGAACTGAAGCTTTCTTT. V is TRBV14 and J is TRBJ1-1; TRBD1 agrees at 9 bases. The CDR3 consists of 14 residues. V dropped 7 bases and J dropped 5; count of bases not matched to a gene: 8. CDR1 and CDR2 (germline): SGHDN, FVKESK.

The chain uses TRBV6-4 and TRBJ2-1; D is possibly TRBD2 (6 bases). Germline assignment: CDR1 MRHNA and CDR2 SNTAGT. The CDR3 length is 13 residues. The V end was cut by 2 bases, the J end by 8 bases, with 10 bases between. CDR3 sequence (DNA): TGTGCCAGCAGTGACGCCGGGGGTTATGAGCAGTTCTTC. It is translated as CASSDAGGYEQFF.

The chain employs TRBV18 and TRBJ1-6; D gene unclear. Per germline, CDR1 KGHSH and CDR2 LQKENI. Trimming cost V 6 bases and J 10 bases, with 13 bases left between them. CDR3 size: 13 residues. Written as DNA, the CDR3 is TGTGCCAGCTCTCGGAAGGAGGACTCACCCCTCCACTTT. It encodes CASSRKEDSPLHF.

The rearrangement joins TRBV24-1 to TRBJ2-5; 9 bases match TRBD1. This CDR3 has 18 amino acids. Trimming cost V 4 bases and J 4 bases; bases outside gene matches: 15. Germline lookup yields CDR1 KGHDR and CDR2 SFDVKD. The CDR3 loop is CATSEPETGGYDRETQYF. The CDR3 region has the DNA TGTGCCACCAGTGAACCTGAAACAGGGGGCTATGATCGAGAGACCCAGTACTTC.

The rearrangement uses TRBV29-1 and TRBJ2-7, with D tentatively TRBD2 (6 bases). Germline assignment: CDR1 SQVTM and CDR2 ANQGSEA. The ends were cut back, 2 bases at V and 9 bases at J, with 11 bases in the middle. The CDR3 covers 11 residues. The CDR3 coding sequence is TGCAGCGTTGAAAGGACCGGGGGGCAGTACTTC. Its translation is CSVERTGGQYF.

The J gene is TRBJ2-6, the V gene TRBV6-1; weak D call: TRBD1 (6 bases). Germline lookup yields CDR1 MNHNS and CDR2 SASEGT. Deletions cut 2 bases from V and 0 bases from J, with 14 bases between. CDR3 length: 18 amino acids. Here the CDR3 reads CASSELGGSYSGANVLTF. The DNA of the CDR3 is TGTGCCAGCAGTGAACTAGGGGGATCTTACTCTGGGGCCAACGTCCTGACTTTC.

This rearrangement joins TRBV30 to TRBJ1-3, with D hard to call. Deletions cut 5 bases from V and 2 bases from J, with 10 bases between. Germline V gene sequence: CDR1 GTSNPN, CDR2 SVGIG (reference sequence). The CDR3 is 13 amino acids. The CDR3 spells CAWVHGAGNTIYF. Written as DNA, the CDR3 is TGTGCCTGGGTCCACGGAGCTGGAAACACCATATATTTT.

The chain has TRBV15 and TRBJ2-2; tentative D call: TRBD2 (6 bases). Looked up from germline, CDR1 is LNHNV and CDR2 is YYDKDF (reference sequence). The CDR3 sequence is 12 residues long. Deletions cut 3 bases from V and 7 bases from J, with 6 bases between. The CDR3 loop is CATSRTSGELFF. DNA for the CDR3: TGTGCCACCAGCAGGACTAGCGGGGAGCTGTTTTTT.

This clone has only one observation. The chain combines TRBV5-4 with TRBJ2-2; 7 positions agree with TRBD2. This CDR3 has 16 amino acids. The V gene's germline CDR1 is SGHNT and CDR2 YYREEE (reference sequence). The junction had 8 bases not matched to a gene; V was cut back by 0 bases and J by 6 bases. CDR3: CASSLGREWLSGELFF. The CDR3 bases are TGTGCCAGCAGCTTGGGGCGGGAGTGGTTGTCCGGGGAGCTGTTTTTT.

This clone has only a few counts. The chain links TRBV5-1 to TRBJ2-7; TRBD1 agrees at 10 bases. CDR1 and CDR2 (germline): SGHRS, YFSETQ. The CDR3 is made up of 16 amino acids. V was clipped by 0 bases and J by 1 base; unmatched bases: 4. The CDR3 coding sequence is TGCGCCAGCAGCTTGGTTCGGGACAGGGGATCCTACGAGCAGTACTTC. It yields the protein CASSLVRDRGSYEQYF.

V is TRBV19 and J is TRBJ1-4; TRBD1 matches 12 bases. After removal of 9 bases from V and 8 bases from J, the junction contained 7 bases not matched to a gene. CDR3 length: 14 amino acids. From germline, CDR1 is LNHDA and CDR2 SQIVND (reference sequence). In DNA, the CDR3 is TGTGCCAGCCGCCTGGGACAGGGGGCGGAAAAACTGTTTTTT. This encodes CASRLGQGAEKLFF.

This clone has a handful of counts. V and J are TRBV18 and TRBJ1-1; 9 nucleotides match TRBD1. The CDR3 totals 15 residues. The germline gives CDR1 KGHSH, CDR2 LQKENI. With V trimmed by 6 bases and J by 5 bases, 10 bases remained unmatched. CDR3: CASSPGTGFITEAFF. Written as DNA, the CDR3 is TGTGCCAGCTCTCCCGGGACAGGGTTTATTACTGAAGCTTTCTTT.

The rearrangement joins TRBV28 to TRBJ1-1; no reliable D call. Germline V gene lookup returns CDR1 MDHEN and CDR2 SYDVKM. The CDR3 consists of 13 residues. V was trimmed by 6 bases and J by 4 bases, leaving 12 bases between them. The CDR3 DNA is TGTGCCAGCAGCTTTGGCTCTGGCACTGAAGCTTTCTTT. Residues: CASSFGSGTEAFF. Full variable domain (missing parts from reference TRBV28 and TRBJ1-1): DVKVTQSSRYLVKRTGEKVFLECVQDMDHENMFWYRQDPGLGLRLIYFSYDVKMKEKGDIPEGYSVSREKKERFSLILESASTNQTSMYLCASSFGSGTEAFFGQGTRLTVV.

The chain carries TRBV6-6 and TRBJ2-7; TRBD1 might be the D (5 bases). CDR1 is MNHNY and CDR2 is SVGAGI in the germline V gene (reference sequence). This CDR3 is 14 amino acids long. The V gene lost 2 bases and the J gene lost 1 base, with 9 bases spanning the gap. This chain's CDR3 is CASSYPDNSYEQYF. In DNA form, the CDR3 reads TGTGCCAGCAGTTACCCGGACAATTCCTACGAGCAGTACTTC.

The gene calls are TRBV6-2 or TRBV6-3 and TRBJ2-1; D is uncertain. CDR3 length: 13 residues. V was cut by 6 bases and J by 1 base, with 7 bases left in between. Per the germline V gene, CDR1 is MNHEY and CDR2 is SVGEGT. CDR3 amino acids: CASSPGSYNEQFF. The CDR3 region has the DNA TGTGCCAGCAGCCCCGGGTCCTACAATGAGCAGTTCTTC.

V gene TRBV9 combines with J gene TRBJ1-4; TRBD1 is a possible D gene (5 bases). CDR3 length: 15 amino acids. The V end was cut by 0 bases, the J end by 5 bases, with 11 bases between. Looked up from germline, CDR1 is SGDLS and CDR2 is YYNGEE. CDR3 nucleotides: TGTGCCAGCAGCGTAGGAACAGGCCAGAATGAAAAACTGTTTTTT. Amino acids: CASSVGTGQNEKLFF. The full variable domain, its missing parts supplied by reference TRBV9 and TRBJ1-4, is DSGVTQTPKHLITATGQRVTLRCSPRSGDLSVYWYQQSLDQGLQFLIQYYNGEERAKGNILERFSAQQFPDLHSELNLSSLELGDSALYFCASSVGTGQNEKLFFGSGTQLSVL.

V usage is TRBV29-1 and J usage is TRBJ2-1, with a possible D match to TRBD2 (5 bases). Germline V gene lookup returns CDR1 SQVTM and CDR2 ANQGSEA. This CDR3 has 15 residues. Between the trimmed V and J ends, which lost 4 bases and 0 bases, there was a span of 13 bases. The CDR3 DNA sequence: TGCAGCGTTGGGATGTGGGGAGACTCCTACAATGAGCAGTTCTTC. Encoded protein: CSVGMWGDSYNEQFF.

The chain uses TRBV5-1 and TRBJ2-5; tentative D call: TRBD1 (6 bases). The CDR3 extends over 13 amino acids. V dropped 0 bases and J dropped 3 bases, with 6 bases sitting between them. Germline CDR1 reads SGHRS; CDR2 reads YFSETQ. This chain's CDR3 is CASSLEGEETQYF. The CDR3 DNA follows: TGCGCCAGCAGCTTGGAGGGGGAAGAGACCCAGTACTTC.

The V gene is TRBV5-1, the J gene TRBJ1-2; possible D gene TRBD1, 5 bases. This CDR3 is 12 amino acids long. CDR1 and CDR2 (germline): SGHRS, YFSETQ. Trimming took off 2 bases at V and 5 bases at J, with 7 bases between the two ends. The DNA for the CDR3 is TGCGCCAGCAGCTTCGACAGATATGGCTACACCTTC. Translating it yields CASSFDRYGYTF.

In its sample, this clone was seen once. This chain connects TRBV15 to TRBJ1-2; maybe TRBD1 (5 bases). Germline CDR1 is LNHNV and CDR2 is YYDKDF (reference sequence). The V gene lost 1 base and the J gene lost 0 bases, with 9 bases spanning the gap. The CDR3 has 15 amino acids. As DNA, the CDR3 is TGTGCCACCAGCAGAGGGGGGAGGCCTAACTATGGCTACACCTTC. It codes for CATSRGGRPNYGYTF.

The chain joins TRBV19 to TRBJ2-1, with TRBD2 identical over 15 bases. The CDR3 sequence is 16 residues long. Looked up from germline, CDR1 is LNHDA and CDR2 is SQIVND (reference sequence). V dropped 6 bases and J dropped 0; count of bases not matched to a gene: 0. CDR3 loop: CASRGLAGGSYNEQFF. The CDR3 DNA follows: TGTGCCAGTAGGGGACTAGCGGGAGGCTCCTACAATGAGCAGTTCTTC.

This sequence joins TRBV7-8 and TRBJ2-3; D might be TRBD1 (5 bases). This CDR3 comprises 14 residues. Trimming pared 3 bases from V and 3 bases from J, leaving 10 bases between. Germline V CDR1 and CDR2: SGHVS, FQNEAQ. The CDR3 nucleotides read TGTGCCAGCAGCTTGCTTTCAGGGACAGATACGCAGTATTTT. Amino acids: CASSLLSGTDTQYF.

This clone was found once. The chain has TRBV20-1 and TRBJ2-4, with a possible D match to TRBD2 (5 bases). V shed 3 bases and J shed 5 bases, with 8 bases lying between them. Germline CDR1 and CDR2: DFQATT and SNEGSKA (reference sequence). The CDR3 has 12 amino acids. For the CDR3, the DNA is TGCAGTGCTAGTGGGAGCCAAAACATTCAGTACTTC. Protein: CSASGSQNIQYF.

The count of this clone is one. The rearrangement links TRBV6-1 to TRBJ2-2; 7 bases match TRBD1. This CDR3 has 16 residues. Germline CDR1 MNHNS, CDR2 SASEGT. The junction had 6 bases not matched to a gene; V was cut back by 3 bases and J by 2 bases. The CDR3 is CASSEAQGVNTGELFF. In nucleotides, the CDR3 is TGTGCCAGCAGTGAGGCCCAGGGGGTAAACACCGGGGAGCTGTTTTTT.

CDR3 amino acids: CASRRGNDGEQYF. CDR3 coding DNA: TGTGCCAGCAGACGAGGGAACGACGGCGAGCAGTACTTC. The chain couples TRBV12-3 or TRBV12-4 to TRBJ2-7; tentatively, D is TRBD2 (5 bases). V lost 6 bases and J lost 6, with 15 bases in between. CDR3 size: 13 residues.